Listed below are T cell receptor beta chains from one sample, sequenced in a study of cytomegalovirus exposure and HLA in healthy donors. Sequencing used immunoSEQ multiplex PCR; TCRdb keeps in-frame clones, though not all of them. This table has 200,000 to 300,000 clones, approximately 85% appearing once. Sequenced: PBMCs. Every receptor here comes from a woman between 40 and 55 years old in good health and CMV-seropositive. Each CDR3 is given with its conserved first and last residue. A D gene is named only where the DNA matches it firmly. Clone size is stated in some rows and not others, as once, few, many or a class when expanded.

v_call,clone_size,j_call,cdr3_length,d_call,cdr3_aa,cdr3_nt
TRBV7-2,NA,TRBJ2-7,14,TRBD2,CASSDGTSGREQYF,TGTGCCAGCAGCGATGGGACTAGCGGGAGGGAGCAGTACTTC
TRBV19,NA,TRBJ2-7,15,TRBD1,CASSIEGQGFYEQYF,TGTGCCAGTAGTATAGAGGGACAGGGGTTCTACGAGCAGTACTTC
TRBV18,NA,TRBJ2-7,14,TRBD1,CASSPYNRGSEQYF,TGTGCCAGCTCACCTTATAACAGGGGCTCCGAGCAGTACTTC
TRBV29-1,NA,TRBJ2-3,14,TRBD2,CSVDSGRGSDTQYF,TGCAGCGTTGATAGCGGGAGGGGCTCAGATACGCAGTATTTT
TRBV9,NA,TRBJ2-7,15,NA,CASSPNLVLSYEQYF,TGTGCCAGCAGCCCTAACCTGGTCTTGTCCTACGAGCAGTACTTC
TRBV23-1,NA,TRBJ1-1,14,NA,CASSRSLSYTEAFF,TGCGCCAGCAGTCGTAGCCTATCGTACACTGAAGCTTTCTTT
TRBV4-3,NA,TRBJ2-2,18,TRBD1,CASSQETSWQGAHGELFF,TGCGCCAGCAGCCAAGAGACGAGTTGGCAGGGGGCTCACGGGGAGCTGTTTTTT
TRBV30,NA,TRBJ2-7,12,TRBD1,CAWSQGAPGQYF,TGTGCCTGGAGTCAGGGGGCTCCGGGGCAGTACTTC
TRBV19,NA,TRBJ2-7,15,TRBD1,CASSRGTGGLYEQYF,TGTGCCAGTAGTAGGGGGACAGGGGGACTCTACGAGCAGTACTTC
TRBV7-3,few,TRBJ2-2,14,TRBD2,CASKSGISTGELFF,TGTGCCAGCAAAAGCGGGATTTCCACCGGGGAGCTGTTTTTT
TRBV7-3,NA,TRBJ2-2,16,TRBD1,CASSLEGGWSTGELFF,TGTGCCAGCAGCTTAGAAGGGGGCTGGAGCACCGGGGAGCTGTTTTTT
TRBV19,NA,TRBJ2-7,15,NA,CASSPPYPKFYEQYF,TGTGCCAGTAGTCCACCCTACCCCAAGTTCTACGAGCAGTACTTC
TRBV15,NA,TRBJ2-3,16,NA,CATSRDISAGSDTQYF,TGTGCCACCAGCAGAGATATTTCGGCGGGATCCGATACGCAGTATTTT
TRBV7-9,NA,TRBJ2-7,16,NA,CASSLVSGLGYYEQYF,TGTGCCAGCAGCTTAGTATCAGGGTTGGGATACTACGAGCAGTACTTC
TRBV4-3,NA,TRBJ1-3,14,TRBD1,CASSQTGFGNTIYF,TGCGCCAGCAGCCAGACAGGGTTTGGAAACACCATATATTTT
TRBV19,NA,TRBJ2-3,11,TRBD2,CASGRDYTQYF,TGTGCCAGTGGGAGGGATTATACGCAGTATTTT
TRBV19,NA,TRBJ2-7,14,TRBD1,CASSVLGQAYEQYF,TGTGCCAGTAGTGTACTGGGACAGGCTTACGAGCAGTACTTC
TRBV21-1,NA,TRBJ2-3,13,NA,CASSTGPGDTQYF,TGTGCCAGCAGCACAGGGCCGGGAGATACGCAGTATTTT
TRBV7-8,NA,TRBJ2-7,14,TRBD2,CASQRDSMSYEQYF,TGTGCCAGCCAGCGGGACTCCATGTCCTACGAGCAGTACTTC
TRBV2,NA,TRBJ2-2,11,NA,CASGLTGELFF,TGTGCCAGCGGCTTAACCGGGGAGCTGTTTTTT
TRBV9,NA,TRBJ1-1,14,NA,CASSETARNTEAFF,TGTGCCAGCAGCGAGACAGCTCGGAACACTGAAGCTTTCTTT
TRBV19,NA,TRBJ1-6,15,TRBD1,CASSLRQGVNSPLHF,TGTGCCAGTAGCCTTCGACAGGGAGTGAATTCACCCCTCCACTTT
TRBV28,NA,TRBJ1-5,14,NA,CASSLVSSNQPQHF,TGTGCCAGCAGTTTGGTCAGTAGCAATCAGCCCCAGCATTTT
TRBV7-2,NA,TRBJ2-1,16,TRBD2,CASSLAGAGRANEQFF,TGTGCCAGCAGCTTAGCGGGTGCCGGGAGGGCGAATGAGCAGTTCTTC
TRBV5-1,NA,TRBJ2-3,15,TRBD2,CASSRGLADTDTQYF,TGCGCCAGCAGCCGGGGTCTAGCGGACACAGATACGCAGTATTTT
TRBV28,NA,TRBJ1-2,14,NA,CASSFGGVGYGYTF,TGTGCCAGCAGTTTTGGGGGGGTAGGCTATGGCTACACCTTC
TRBV2,once,TRBJ2-1,16,TRBD2,CASSELAGGSYNEQFF,TGTGCCAGCAGTGAATTAGCGGGAGGTTCCTACAATGAGCAGTTCTTC
TRBV25-1,NA,TRBJ2-2,14,TRBD2,CASRDGLAPGELFF,TGTGCCAGCCGAGACGGACTAGCGCCCGGGGAGCTGTTTTTT
TRBV7-9,NA,TRBJ2-5,14,NA,CASSLELVKETQYF,TGTGCCAGCAGCTTAGAATTAGTTAAAGAGACCCAGTACTTC
TRBV6-6,NA,TRBJ2-1,16,TRBD2,CASSYSHPGLAEEQFF,TGTGCCAGCAGTTACTCACATCCCGGACTAGCGGAAGAGCAGTTCTTC
TRBV19,NA,TRBJ2-7,15,TRBD1,CASSQGTGAIYEQYF,TGTGCCAGTAGTCAAGGAACAGGGGCCATCTACGAGCAGTACTTC
TRBV27,NA,TRBJ1-6,19,TRBD1,CASSQAGTVQSSYNSPLHF,TGTGCCAGCAGCCAAGCCGGGACAGTTCAGAGCTCCTATAATTCACCCCTCCACTTT
TRBV6-5,NA,TRBJ1-6,16,NA,CASSYANQGLNSPLHF,TGTGCCAGCAGTTACGCGAATCAGGGGCTTAATTCACCCCTCCACTTT
TRBV4-3,NA,TRBJ1-1,15,TRBD1,CASSPLGTDHTEAFF,TGCGCCAGCAGCCCCCTGGGGACAGACCACACTGAAGCTTTCTTT
TRBV19,NA,TRBJ1-5,15,TRBD1,CASSTTGAPNQPQHF,TGTGCCAGTAGTACAACAGGGGCGCCGAATCAGCCCCAGCATTTT
TRBV10-3,NA,TRBJ2-7,14,NA,CAISEAGQRYEQYF,TGTGCCATCAGTGAGGCCGGACAGAGGTACGAGCAGTACTTC
TRBV18,NA,TRBJ2-7,15,TRBD2,CASSPSILAGFEQYF,TGTGCCAGCTCACCATCAATCCTAGCGGGATTCGAGCAGTACTTC
TRBV7-3,NA,TRBJ2-1,15,TRBD2,CASSLGAGVGNEQFF,TGTGCCAGCAGTCTAGGGGCGGGAGTGGGCAATGAGCAGTTCTTC
TRBV19,NA,TRBJ1-5,12,TRBD1,CATAQGYQPQHF,TGTGCCACGGCACAGGGGTATCAGCCCCAGCATTTT
TRBV29-1,NA,TRBJ2-1,13,TRBD2,CSVRTSGNTLPFF,TGCAGCGTCAGGACTAGCGGGAACACTTTGCCGTTCTTC
TRBV25-1,NA,TRBJ2-2,18,TRBD1,CASSIVGPGTGATGELFF,TGTGCCAGCAGTATCGTCGGACCCGGGACAGGGGCGACCGGGGAGCTGTTTTTT
TRBV7-6,NA,TRBJ2-7,14,NA,CASSLGEQGYEQYF,TGTGCCAGCAGCTTAGGGGAACAGGGTTACGAGCAGTACTTC
TRBV7-6,NA,TRBJ1-4,15,TRBD1,CASSGPGTGYEKLFF,TGTGCCAGCAGCGGTCCCGGGACAGGGTATGAAAAACTGTTTTTT
TRBV7-3,NA,TRBJ2-1,13,NA,CASSRSNNNEQFF,TGTGCCAGCAGCCGATCAAACAACAATGAGCAGTTCTTC
TRBV4-3,NA,TRBJ2-2,17,NA,CARGSRRGWASNGELFF,TGCGCCAGAGGAAGCAGGAGAGGGTGGGCTAGTAACGGGGAGCTGTTTTTT
TRBV6-4,NA,TRBJ2-3,17,NA,CASSDSLDSPMTDTQYF,TGTGCCAGCAGTGACTCCCTCGACTCTCCGATGACAGATACGCAGTATTTT
TRBV18,NA,TRBJ1-2,13,NA,CASSPFSRDGYTF,TGTGCCAGCTCACCCTTCTCAAGAGATGGCTACACCTTC